These T cell receptor beta chains were read from a single sample in a study of tumor T cells in aggressive B-cell lymphoma. Assay used: immunoSEQ multiplex PCR; TCRdb lists only in-frame clones, some missing. The sample gives about 3,100 clones, 82% of which show up once; roughly a sixth is in the top ten. The sample consisted of tumor tissue. Source of these receptors: an adult with diffuse large B cell lymphoma. Both conserved end residues are part of each CDR3. A D gene is named only where the DNA matches it firmly. Where a row states a size, it is once, few, many or the class of an expanded clone; other rows omit it.

d_gene,j_gene,v_gene,abundance,CDR3nt,CDR3aa
TRBD2,TRBJ2-3,TRBV2,once,TGTGCCAGCAGTCCGGGACTAGCGGGGGGAAGCACAGATACGCAGTATTTT,CASSPGLAGGSTDTQYF
NA,TRBJ1-2,TRBV5-1,NA,TGCGCCAGCAGCTTAGCCACAGGGACCTATGGCTACACCTTC,CASSLATGTYGYTF
NA,TRBJ1-5,TRBV6-5,NA,TGTGCCAGCAGTTCGGAGGGCGCGGGCAATCAGCCCCAGCATTTT,CASSSEGAGNQPQHF
NA,TRBJ1-6,TRBV30,NA,TGTGCCTGGACGTGGGCAGGGGCCAGGGATTCACCCCTCCACTTT,CAWTWAGARDSPLHF
TRBD1,TRBJ1-6,TRBV6-1,NA,TGTGCCAGCAGTGAGGACAGGGGGGAAAAAAAGCCCCTCCACTTT,CASSEDRGEKKPLHF
NA,TRBJ1-4,TRBV18,NA,TGTGCCAGCTCACCAGAGGGATGGAGTGAAAAACTGTTTTTT,CASSPEGWSEKLFF
TRBD2,TRBJ2-3,TRBV7-9,once,TGTGCCAGCAGCTTACTAGCGGGGGGGCCCCTTGATACGCAGTATTTT,CASSLLAGGPLDTQYF
TRBD2,TRBJ2-1,TRBV5-1,NA,TGCGCCAGCAGCCGCGACCTAGCGGGGGGGCCTACCGATGAGCAGTTCTTC,CASSRDLAGGPTDEQFF
TRBD1,TRBJ1-4,TRBV30,NA,TGTGCCTGGAACCACCATTTCAAGGGGGCGGGTGAAAAACTGTTTTTT,CAWNHHFKGAGEKLFF
TRBD2,TRBJ2-1,TRBV5-4,NA,TGTGCCAGCAGCCCGGGTGGCGGGGGGAGCTCCTACAATGAGCAGTTCTTC,CASSPGGGGSSYNEQFF
TRBD1,TRBJ2-7,TRBV19,NA,TGTGCCAGTAGTATAGACGACAGGGCCTACGAGCAGTACTTC,CASSIDDRAYEQYF
TRBD2,TRBJ2-3,TRBV7-6,few,TGTGCCAGCAGCTTAGGAGCGGGGTCTAGCACAGATACGCAGTATTTT,CASSLGAGSSTDTQYF
TRBD1,TRBJ1-2,TRBV6-1,NA,TGTGCCAGCGGACAGGGAAGCTATGGTTACACCTTC,CASGQGSYGYTF
NA,TRBJ2-3,TRBV6-5,NA,TGTGCCAGCTCCGGCGTCGATCCCAGGGATACGCAGTATTTT,CASSGVDPRDTQYF
NA,TRBJ2-2,TRBV6-1,few,TGTGCCAGCAGGCCGGGGGGCGGAAACACCGGGGAGCTGTTTTTT,CASRPGGGNTGELFF
TRBD2,TRBJ2-1,TRBV9,NA,TGTGCCAGCAGCACCCCGGGGAGGGCGTACAATGAGCAGTTCTTC,CASSTPGRAYNEQFF
TRBD2,TRBJ2-1,TRBV28,NA,TGTGCCAGCAGTTTTGCGGGGGGGCCTGGTGATGAGCAATTCTTC,CASSFAGGPGDEQFF
NA,TRBJ1-6,TRBV6-1,NA,TGTGCCAGCAGTTCAGATGCGGGGAATTCACCCCTCCACTTT,CASSSDAGNSPLHF
NA,TRBJ1-5,TRBV19,NA,TGTGCCAGTAGTATGTTCCAGGGTAGAAGCAATCAGCCCCAGCATTTT,CASSMFQGRSNQPQHF
TRBD1,TRBJ1-2,TRBV27,NA,TGTGCCAGCAGTTTTAGGGGGCTAGGTGGCTACACCTTC,CASSFRGLGGYTF
TRBD2,TRBJ2-1,TRBV7-6,NA,TGTGCCAGCAGCTTTTTAGCGGGATCCTACAATGAGCAGTTCTTC,CASSFLAGSYNEQFF
TRBD1,TRBJ1-2,TRBV6-5,NA,TGTGCCAGCAGTTACGGGGACAGGGGGTCCGGCTACACCTTC,CASSYGDRGSGYTF
NA,TRBJ1-2,TRBV6-5,NA,TGTGCCAGTTCGACTCCAACGGGCTATGGCTACACCTTC,CASSTPTGYGYTF
NA,TRBJ2-7,TRBV28,NA,TGTGTCAGCAGTCCGGGACTTCAGGCTTCCTACGAGCAGTACTTC,CVSSPGLQASYEQYF
TRBD1,TRBJ2-7,TRBV18,NA,TGTGCCAGCCGCACCCGGGACAGTCCTTACTACGAGCAGTACTTC,CASRTRDSPYYEQYF
TRBD1,TRBJ2-2,TRBV5-1,NA,TGCGCCAGCAGCTTGGGCCCGACAGGGGACACCGGGGAGCTGTTTTTT,CASSLGPTGDTGELFF
NA,TRBJ2-2,TRBV2,NA,TGTGCCAGCGGTTCAGACACCGGGGAGCTGTTTTTT,CASGSDTGELFF
TRBD2,TRBJ2-7,TRBV5-1,NA,TGCGCCAGCAGCCCCGGCCACGCTAGCGGGGGAAACTCCTACGAGCAGTACTTC,CASSPGHASGGNSYEQYF
NA,TRBJ1-2,TRBV11-2,NA,TGTGCCAGCAGCACACCGGGACACTCCTATGGCTACACCTTC,CASSTPGHSYGYTF